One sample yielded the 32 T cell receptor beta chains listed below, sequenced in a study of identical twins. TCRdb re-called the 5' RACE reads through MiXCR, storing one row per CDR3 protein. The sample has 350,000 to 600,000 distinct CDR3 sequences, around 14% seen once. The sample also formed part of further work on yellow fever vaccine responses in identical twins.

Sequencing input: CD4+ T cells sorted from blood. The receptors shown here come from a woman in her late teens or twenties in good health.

The CDR3 sequence is CASSTDRDEQFF. The DNA for the CDR3 is TGTGCCAGCAGCACTGACAGGGATGAGCAGTTCTTC. J is TRBJ2-1 and V is TRBV28; TRBD1 matches 7 bases. In germline, CDR1 is MDHEN, CDR2 SYDVKM. V was clipped by 6 bases and J by 8 bases; unmatched bases: 4. This CDR3 region has 12 residues.

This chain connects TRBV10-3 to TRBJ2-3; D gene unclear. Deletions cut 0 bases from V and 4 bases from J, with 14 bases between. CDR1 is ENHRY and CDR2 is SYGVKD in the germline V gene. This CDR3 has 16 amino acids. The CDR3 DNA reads TGTGCCATCAGTGAGTCGACGTCTACCAGCCCAGATACGCAGTATTTT. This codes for CAISESTSTSPDTQYF.

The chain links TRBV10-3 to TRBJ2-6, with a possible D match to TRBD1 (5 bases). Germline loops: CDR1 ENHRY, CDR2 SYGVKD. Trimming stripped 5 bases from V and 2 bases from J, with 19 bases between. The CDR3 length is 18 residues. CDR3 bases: TGTGCCATCAGTAATAGCTCAGGGTCCCTCCCTGGGGCCAACGTCCTGACTTTC. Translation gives CAISNSSGSLPGANVLTF.

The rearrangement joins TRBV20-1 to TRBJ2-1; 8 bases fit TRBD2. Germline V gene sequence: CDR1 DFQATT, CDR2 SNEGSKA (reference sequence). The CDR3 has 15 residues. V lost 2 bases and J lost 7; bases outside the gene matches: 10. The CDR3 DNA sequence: TGCAGTGCTAGATTTAGCGGGGTCCGTGGGAATGAGCAGTTCTTC. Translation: CSARFSGVRGNEQFF.

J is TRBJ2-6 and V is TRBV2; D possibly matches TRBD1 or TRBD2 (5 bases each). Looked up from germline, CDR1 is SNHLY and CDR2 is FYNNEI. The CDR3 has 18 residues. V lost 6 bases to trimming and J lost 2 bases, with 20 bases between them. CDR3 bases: TGTGCCAGCAGCCCAAGACTAAACCCCAGGGCTGGGGCCAACGTCCTGACTTTC. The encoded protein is CASSPRLNPRAGANVLTF.

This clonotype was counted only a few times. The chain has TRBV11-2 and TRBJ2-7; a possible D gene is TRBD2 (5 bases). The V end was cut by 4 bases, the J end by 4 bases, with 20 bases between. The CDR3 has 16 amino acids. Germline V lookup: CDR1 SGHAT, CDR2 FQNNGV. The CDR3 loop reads CASSSRTGVELYEQYF. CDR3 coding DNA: TGTGCCAGCAGCTCTCGGACTGGAGTTGAGCTGTACGAGCAGTACTTC. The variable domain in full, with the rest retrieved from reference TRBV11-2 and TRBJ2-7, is EAGVAQSPRYKIIEKRQSVAFWCNPISGHATLYWYQQILGQGPKLLIQFQNNGVVDDSQLPKDRFSAERLKGVDSTLKIQPAKLEDSAVYLCASSSRTGVELYEQYFGPGTRLTVT.

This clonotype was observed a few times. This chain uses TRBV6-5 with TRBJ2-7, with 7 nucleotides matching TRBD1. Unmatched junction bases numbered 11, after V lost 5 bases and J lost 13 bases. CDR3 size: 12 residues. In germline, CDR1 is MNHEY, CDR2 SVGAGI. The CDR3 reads CASSGRDRGPYF. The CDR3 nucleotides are TGTGCCAGCAGTGGCCGGGACAGAGGACCTTACTTC.

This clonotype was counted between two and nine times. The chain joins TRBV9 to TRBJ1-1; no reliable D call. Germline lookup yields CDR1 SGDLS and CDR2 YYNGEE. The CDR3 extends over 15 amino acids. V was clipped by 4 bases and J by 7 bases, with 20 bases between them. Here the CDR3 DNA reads TGTGCCAGCAGCCCAAGTAGTGGAGCCGGCGGTGAAGCTTTCTTT. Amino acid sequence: CASSPSSGAGGEAFF.

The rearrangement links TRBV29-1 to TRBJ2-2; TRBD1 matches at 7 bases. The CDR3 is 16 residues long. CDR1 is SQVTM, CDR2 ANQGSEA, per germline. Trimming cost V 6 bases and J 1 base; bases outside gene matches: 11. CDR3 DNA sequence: TGCAGCGTGAGACAGGGAATGGGGATGAACACCGGGGAGCTGTTTTTT. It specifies CSVRQGMGMNTGELFF.

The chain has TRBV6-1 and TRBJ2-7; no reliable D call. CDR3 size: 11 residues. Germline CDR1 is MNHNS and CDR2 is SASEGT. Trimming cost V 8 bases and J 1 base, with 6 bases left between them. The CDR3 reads CASDNSYEQYF. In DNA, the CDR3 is TGTGCCAGCGATAATTCCTACGAGCAGTACTTC.

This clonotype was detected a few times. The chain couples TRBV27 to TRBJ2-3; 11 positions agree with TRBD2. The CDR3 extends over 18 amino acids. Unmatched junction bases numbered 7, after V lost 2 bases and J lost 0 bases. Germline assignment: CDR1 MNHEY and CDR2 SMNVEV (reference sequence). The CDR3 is CASSLRLAGGSSTDTQYF. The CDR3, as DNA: TGTGCCAGCAGTTTAAGGCTAGCGGGAGGATCAAGCACAGATACGCAGTATTTT.

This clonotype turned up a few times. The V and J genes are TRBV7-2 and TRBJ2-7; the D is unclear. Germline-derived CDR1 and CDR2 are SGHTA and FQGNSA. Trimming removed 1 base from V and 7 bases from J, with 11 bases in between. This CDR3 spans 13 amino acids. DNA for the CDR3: TGTGCCAGCAGCTTAGTTGGCGGTTGGGAGCAGTACTTC. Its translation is CASSLVGGWEQYF.

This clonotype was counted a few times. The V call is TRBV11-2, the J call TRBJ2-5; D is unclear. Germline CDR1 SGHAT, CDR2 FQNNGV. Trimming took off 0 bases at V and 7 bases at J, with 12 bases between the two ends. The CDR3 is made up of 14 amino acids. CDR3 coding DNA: TGTGCCAGCAGCTTAGAAAGCTTATTGGGGACCCAGTACTTC. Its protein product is CASSLESLLGTQYF.

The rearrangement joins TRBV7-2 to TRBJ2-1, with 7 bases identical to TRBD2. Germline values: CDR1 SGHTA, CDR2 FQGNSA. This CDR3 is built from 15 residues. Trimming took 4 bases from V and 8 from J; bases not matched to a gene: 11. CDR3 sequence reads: CASSSPGLGRDEQFF. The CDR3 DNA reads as TGTGCCAGCAGCTCACCGGGACTGGGGAGGGATGAGCAGTTCTTC.

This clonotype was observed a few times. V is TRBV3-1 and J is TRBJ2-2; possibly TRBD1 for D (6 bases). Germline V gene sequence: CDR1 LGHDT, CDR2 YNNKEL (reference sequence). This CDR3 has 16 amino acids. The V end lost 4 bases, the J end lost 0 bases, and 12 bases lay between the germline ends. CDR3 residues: CASSPLGQTNTGELFF. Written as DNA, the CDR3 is TGTGCCAGCAGCCCCCTTGGACAGACGAACACCGGGGAGCTGTTTTTT.

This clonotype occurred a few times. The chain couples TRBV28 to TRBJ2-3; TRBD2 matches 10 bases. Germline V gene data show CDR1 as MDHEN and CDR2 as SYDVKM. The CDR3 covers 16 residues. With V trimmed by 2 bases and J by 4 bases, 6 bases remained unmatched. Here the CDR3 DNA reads TGTGCCAGCAGTTTACTAGCGGGAGCCTCGCCAGATACGCAGTATTTT. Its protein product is CASSLLAGASPDTQYF.

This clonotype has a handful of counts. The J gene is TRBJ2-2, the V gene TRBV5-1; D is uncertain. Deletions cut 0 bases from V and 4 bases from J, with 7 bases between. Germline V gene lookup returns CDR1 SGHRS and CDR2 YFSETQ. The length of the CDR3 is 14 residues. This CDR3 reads CASSLDGRTGELFF. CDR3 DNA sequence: TGCGCCAGCAGCTTGGACGGACGCACCGGGGAGCTGTTTTTT. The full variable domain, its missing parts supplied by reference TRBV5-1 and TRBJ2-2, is KAGVTQTPRYLIKTRGQQVTLSCSPISGHRSVSWYQQTPGQGLQFLFEYFSETQRNKGNFPGRFSGRQFSNSRSEMNVSTLELGDSALYLCASSLDGRTGELFFGEGSRLTVL.

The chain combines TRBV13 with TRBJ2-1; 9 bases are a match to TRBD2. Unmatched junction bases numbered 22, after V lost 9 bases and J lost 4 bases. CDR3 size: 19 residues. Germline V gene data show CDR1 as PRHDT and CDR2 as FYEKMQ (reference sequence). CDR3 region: CASSDSGLALTLRYNEQFF. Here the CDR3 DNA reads TGTGCCAGTAGCGACTCCGGACTAGCGTTAACCCTTAGGTACAATGAGCAGTTCTTC.

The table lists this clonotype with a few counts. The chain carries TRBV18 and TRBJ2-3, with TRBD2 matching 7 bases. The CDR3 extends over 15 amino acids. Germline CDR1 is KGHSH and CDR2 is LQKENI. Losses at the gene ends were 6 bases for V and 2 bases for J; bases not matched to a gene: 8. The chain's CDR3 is CASSAGTTDTDTQYF. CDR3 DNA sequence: TGTGCCAGCTCGGCCGGGACTACAGACACAGATACGCAGTATTTT.

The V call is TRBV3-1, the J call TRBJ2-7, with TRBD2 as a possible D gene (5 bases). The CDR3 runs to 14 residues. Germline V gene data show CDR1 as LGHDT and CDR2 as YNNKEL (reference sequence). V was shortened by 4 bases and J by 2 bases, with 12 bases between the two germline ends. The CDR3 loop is CASSPPAGPYEQYF. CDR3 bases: TGTGCCAGCAGCCCTCCTGCGGGCCCCTACGAGCAGTACTTC.

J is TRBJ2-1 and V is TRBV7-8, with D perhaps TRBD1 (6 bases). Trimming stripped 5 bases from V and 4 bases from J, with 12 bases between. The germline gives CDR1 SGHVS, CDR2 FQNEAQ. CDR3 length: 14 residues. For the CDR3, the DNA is TGTGCCAGCAGCCGTGGGACATCGTACAATGAGCAGTTCTTC. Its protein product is CASSRGTSYNEQFF. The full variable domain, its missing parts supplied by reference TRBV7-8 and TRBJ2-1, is GAGVSQSPRYKVAKRGQDVALRCDPISGHVSLFWYQQALGQGPEFLTYFQNEAQLDKSGLPSDRFFAERPEGSVSTLKIQRTQQEDSAVYLCASSRGTSYNEQFFGPGTRLTVL.

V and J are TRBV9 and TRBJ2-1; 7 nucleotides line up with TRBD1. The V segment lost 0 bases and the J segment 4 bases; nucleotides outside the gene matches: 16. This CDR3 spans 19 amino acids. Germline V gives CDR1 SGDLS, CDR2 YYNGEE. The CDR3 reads CASSVVTGADVWGYNEQFF. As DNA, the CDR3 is TGTGCCAGCAGCGTAGTAACAGGGGCAGATGTTTGGGGTTACAATGAGCAGTTCTTC.

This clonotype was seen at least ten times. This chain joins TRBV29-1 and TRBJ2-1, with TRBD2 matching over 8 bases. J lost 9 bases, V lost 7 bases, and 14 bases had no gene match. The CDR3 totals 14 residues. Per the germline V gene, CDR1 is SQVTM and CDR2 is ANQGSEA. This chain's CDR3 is CSARGLPAGGEQFF. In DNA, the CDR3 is TGCAGCGCCCGGGGGCTTCCTGCGGGGGGTGAGCAGTTCTTC.

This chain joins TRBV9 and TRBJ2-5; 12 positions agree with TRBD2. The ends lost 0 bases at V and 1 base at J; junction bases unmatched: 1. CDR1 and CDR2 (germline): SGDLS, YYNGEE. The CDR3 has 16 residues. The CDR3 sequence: CASSVGTSGVQETQYF. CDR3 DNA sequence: TGTGCCAGCAGCGTAGGGACTAGCGGGGTCCAAGAGACCCAGTACTTC. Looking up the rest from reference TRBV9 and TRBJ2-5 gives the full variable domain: DSGVTQTPKHLITATGQRVTLRCSPRSGDLSVYWYQQSLDQGLQFLIQYYNGEERAKGNILERFSAQQFPDLHSELNLSSLELGDSALYFCASSVGTSGVQETQYFGPGTRLLVL.

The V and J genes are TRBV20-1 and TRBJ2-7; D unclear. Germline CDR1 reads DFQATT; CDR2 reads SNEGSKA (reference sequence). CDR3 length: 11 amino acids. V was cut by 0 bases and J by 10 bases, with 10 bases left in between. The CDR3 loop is CSARDYPDQYF. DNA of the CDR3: TGCAGTGCTAGAGACTATCCTGACCAGTACTTC.

The CDR3 nucleotides are TGCAGCGTTGAGAGGGACTATGGCTACACCTTC. Translated, it gives CSVERDYGYTF. This chain links TRBV29-1 with TRBJ1-2; D is unclear. The germline gives CDR1 SQVTM, CDR2 ANQGSEA. Trimming stripped 3 bases from V and 3 bases from J, with 5 bases between. CDR3 length: 11 residues.

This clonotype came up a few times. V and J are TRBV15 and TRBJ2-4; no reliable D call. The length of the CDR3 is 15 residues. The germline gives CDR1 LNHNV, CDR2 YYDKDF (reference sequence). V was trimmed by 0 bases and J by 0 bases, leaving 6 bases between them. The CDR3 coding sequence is TGTGCCACCAGCAGAGATCTAATAGCCAAAAACATTCAGTACTTC. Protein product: CATSRDLIAKNIQYF.

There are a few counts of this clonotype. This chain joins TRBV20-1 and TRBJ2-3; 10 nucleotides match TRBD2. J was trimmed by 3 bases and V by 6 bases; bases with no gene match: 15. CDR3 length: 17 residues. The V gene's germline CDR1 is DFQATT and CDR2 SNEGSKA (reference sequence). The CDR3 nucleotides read TGCAGTGCCCCTTTGAGCGGGAGGGCCCTCAGGACAGATACGCAGTATTTT. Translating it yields CSAPLSGRALRTDTQYF.

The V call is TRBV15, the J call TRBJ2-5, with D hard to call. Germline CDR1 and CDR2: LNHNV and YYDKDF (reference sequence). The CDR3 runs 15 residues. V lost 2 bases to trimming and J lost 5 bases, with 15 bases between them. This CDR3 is CATSRQTGILETQYF. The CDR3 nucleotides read TGTGCCACCAGCAGACAAACGGGCATCTTGGAGACCCAGTACTTC.

The CDR3 region has the DNA TGTGCCAGCAGCGGGGGGGACATGGGTAGCTACGAGCAGTACTTC. Its protein is CASSGGDMGSYEQYF. J is TRBJ2-7 and V is TRBV7-8; TRBD2 might be the D (7 bases). The CDR3 is made up of 15 amino acids. Germline V gene data show CDR1 as SGHVS and CDR2 as FQNEAQ. The ends were cut back, 5 bases at V and 3 bases at J, with 17 bases in the middle. Drawing the rest from reference TRBV7-8 and TRBJ2-7, the complete variable domain is GAGVSQSPRYKVAKRGQDVALRCDPISGHVSLFWYQQALGQGPEFLTYFQNEAQLDKSGLPSDRFFAERPEGSVSTLKIQRTQQEDSAVYLCASSGGDMGSYEQYFGPGTRLTVT.

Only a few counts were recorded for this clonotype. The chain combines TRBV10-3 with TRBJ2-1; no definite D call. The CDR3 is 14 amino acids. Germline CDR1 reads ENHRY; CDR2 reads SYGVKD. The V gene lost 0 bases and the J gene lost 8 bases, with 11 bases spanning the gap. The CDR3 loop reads CAISESRLVHEQFF. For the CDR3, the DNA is TGTGCCATCAGTGAGTCAAGGCTTGTCCATGAGCAGTTCTTC.

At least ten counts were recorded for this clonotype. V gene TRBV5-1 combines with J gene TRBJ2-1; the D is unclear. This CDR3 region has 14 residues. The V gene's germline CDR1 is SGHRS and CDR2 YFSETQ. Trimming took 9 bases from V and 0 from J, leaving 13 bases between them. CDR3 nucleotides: TGCGCCACCATCATCCAAGACTCCTACAATGAGCAGTTCTTC. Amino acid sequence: CATIIQDSYNEQFF. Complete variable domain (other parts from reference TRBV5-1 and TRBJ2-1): KAGVTQTPRYLIKTRGQQVTLSCSPISGHRSVSWYQQTPGQGLQFLFEYFSETQRNKGNFPGRFSGRQFSNSRSEMNVSTLELGDSALYLCATIIQDSYNEQFFGPGTRLTVL.